This T cell receptor (beta chain) is from a study of T cell clonality in common variable immunodeficiency. CDR1 is SGDLS, CDR2 YYNGEE, per germline. V was pared by 0 bases and J by 8 bases, with 2 bases of the junction left unmatched. The CDR3 runs 15 residues. This clone was picked up many times. The read halts 3 residues ahead of the CDR3 end, with the missing end drawn from the germline J gene. TCRdb keeps only in-frame clones here, not all; method: immunoSEQ multiplex PCR. Listed for the sample are 35,000 to 55,000 clones, none seen a single time. The sample taken for sequencing was peripheral blood mononuclear cells. The sequence came from a person aged 18 to 70 in good health. The chain joins TRBV9 to TRBJ2-1, with TRBD2 matching over 13 bases. CDR3 protein: CASSVGTSGSHEQFF. The DNA read from the CDR3 is TGTGCCAGCAGCGTAGGGACTAGCGGGAGCCATGAG.